This note documents a single T cell receptor (beta chain) sequence. This CDR3 region has 14 residues. With 6 bases clipped from V and 5 bases from J, the junction kept 6 bases outside the gene matches. CDR1 and CDR2 from the germline V gene are MNHEY and SMNVEV (reference sequence). Original processing methods: Counts of nucleated cells, estimated from reference gene primer amplification, were obtained. The method was immunoSEQ multiplex PCR; TCRdb's version includes in-frame clones alone and lacks a portion of them. For V, J and clone size, that table is used; D and trimming come from the DNA. The data contain roughly 78,000 clones, around nine tenths of them seen just once; the ten biggest clones take up approximately 1.9%. These data belong to a study of blood T cell repertoires in COVID-19. In the study overall: Samples of COVID-19 (acute and convalescent) were obtained from the United States, Italy and Spain. In each case, the material was cDNA or gDNA derived from T cells, B-cell-depleted T cells, or PBMCs.

The sample comprised peripheral blood. This chain links TRBV27 with TRBJ1-4, with TRBD1 identical over 7 bases. This TCR was sampled from a woman aged 55 to 70 with acute or convalescent COVID-19. The CDR3 bases are TGTGCCAGCAGCTTGGACAGGACCAATGAAAAACTGTTTTTT. Protein: CASSLDRTNEKLFF. The full variable domain, with the rest looked up from reference TRBV27 and TRBJ1-4, is EAQVTQNPRYLITVTGKKLTVTCSQNMNHEYMSWYRQDPGLGLRQIYYSMNVEVTDKGDVPEGYKVSRKEKRNFPLILESPSPNQTSLYFCASSLDRTNEKLFFGSGTQLSVL.